A single T cell receptor beta chain is shown here with its context. This CDR3 is built from 18 residues. Germline CDR1 and CDR2: SGHRS and YFSETQ. Trimming cost V 0 bases and J 2 bases; bases outside gene matches: 12. These data belong to a study of control samples from healthy donors and cancer patients. Sequencing used immunoSEQ multiplex PCR; TCRdb keeps in-frame clones, though not all of them. The data hold about 190,000 clones, with roughly nine tenths observed a single time. This receptor was taken from a man aged 25 to 45 in good health. Material: blood. V gene TRBV5-1 combines with J gene TRBJ1-2, with 8 nucleotides matching TRBD1. CDR3 sequence reads: CASSLAPGQAYSNYGYTF. CDR3 sequence (DNA): TGCGCCAGCAGCTTGGCGCCGGGACAGGCTTATTCCAACTATGGCTACACCTTC.